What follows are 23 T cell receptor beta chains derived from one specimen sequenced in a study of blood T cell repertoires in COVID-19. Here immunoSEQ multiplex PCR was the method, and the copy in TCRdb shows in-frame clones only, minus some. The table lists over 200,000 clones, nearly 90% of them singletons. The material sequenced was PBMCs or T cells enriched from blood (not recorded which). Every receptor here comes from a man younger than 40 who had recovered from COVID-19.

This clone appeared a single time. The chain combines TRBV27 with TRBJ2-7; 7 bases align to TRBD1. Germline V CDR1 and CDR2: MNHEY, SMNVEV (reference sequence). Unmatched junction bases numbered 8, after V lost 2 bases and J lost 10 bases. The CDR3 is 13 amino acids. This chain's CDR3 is CASSLTVGTDQYF. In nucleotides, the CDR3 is TGTGCCAGCAGTTTAACCGTCGGGACAGATCAGTACTTC.

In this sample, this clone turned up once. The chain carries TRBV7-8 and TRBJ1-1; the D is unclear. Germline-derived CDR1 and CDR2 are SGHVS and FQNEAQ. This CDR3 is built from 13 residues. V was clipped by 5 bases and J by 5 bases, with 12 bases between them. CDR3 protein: CASSTRRTTEAFF. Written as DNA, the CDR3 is TGTGCCAGCAGCACGCGAAGAACTACTGAAGCTTTCTTT.

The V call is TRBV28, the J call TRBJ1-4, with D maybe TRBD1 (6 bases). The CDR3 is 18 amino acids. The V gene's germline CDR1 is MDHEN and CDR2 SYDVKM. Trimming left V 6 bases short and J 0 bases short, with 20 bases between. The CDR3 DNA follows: TGTGCCAGCAGACCGTATTGGGGCAGGGGTTCAACTAATGAAAAACTGTTTTTT. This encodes CASRPYWGRGSTNEKLFF.

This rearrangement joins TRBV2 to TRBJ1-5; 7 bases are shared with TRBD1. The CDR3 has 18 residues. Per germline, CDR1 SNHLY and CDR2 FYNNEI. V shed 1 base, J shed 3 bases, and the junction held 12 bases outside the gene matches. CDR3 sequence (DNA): TGTGCCAGCAGTGAAGGAAACAACAGGGGTTTCTACAATCAGCCCCAGCATTTT. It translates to CASSEGNNRGFYNQPQHF.

The CDR3 DNA follows: TGTGCCAGCAGCTTGTTCGCGCTAGCGGGCACAGATACGCAGTATTTT. The encoded protein is CASSLFALAGTDTQYF. The rearrangement uses TRBV5-8 and TRBJ2-3, with 7 bases identical to TRBD2. The CDR3 is made up of 16 amino acids. V shed 1 base and J 1 base; nucleotides not matched to a gene: 6. Germline V gene data show CDR1 as SGHTS and CDR2 as YDEGEE.

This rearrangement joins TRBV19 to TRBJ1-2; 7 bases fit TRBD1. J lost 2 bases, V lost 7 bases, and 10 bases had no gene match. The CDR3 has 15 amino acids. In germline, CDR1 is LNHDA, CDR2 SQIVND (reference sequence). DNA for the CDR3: TGTGCCAGTAAGGCCCTTGGACAGGTGAACTATGGCTACACCTTC. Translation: CASKALGQVNYGYTF.

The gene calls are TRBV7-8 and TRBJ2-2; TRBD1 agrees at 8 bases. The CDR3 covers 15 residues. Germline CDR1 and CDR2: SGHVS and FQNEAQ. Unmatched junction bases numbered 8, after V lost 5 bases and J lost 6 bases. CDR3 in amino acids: CASSRVTGDSGELFF. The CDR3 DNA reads TGTGCCAGCAGCCGAGTGACAGGGGATTCCGGGGAGCTGTTTTTT.

The CDR3 loop is CASSLGGSGRNTGELFF. CDR3 in DNA: TGTGCCAGCAGCTTGGGCGGAAGCGGGCGCAACACCGGGGAGCTGTTTTTT. The chain links TRBV7-2 to TRBJ2-2; possible D gene TRBD2, 6 bases. The CDR3 loop spans 17 amino acids. Germline CDR1 reads SGHTA; CDR2 reads FQGNSA. Trimming stripped 3 bases from V and 2 bases from J, with 16 bases between.

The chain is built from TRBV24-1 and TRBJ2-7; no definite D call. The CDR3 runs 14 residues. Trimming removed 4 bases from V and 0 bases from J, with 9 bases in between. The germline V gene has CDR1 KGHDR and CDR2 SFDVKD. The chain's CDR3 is CATSDPRSSYEQYF. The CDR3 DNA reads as TGTGCCACCAGTGACCCGAGGAGCTCCTACGAGCAGTACTTC.

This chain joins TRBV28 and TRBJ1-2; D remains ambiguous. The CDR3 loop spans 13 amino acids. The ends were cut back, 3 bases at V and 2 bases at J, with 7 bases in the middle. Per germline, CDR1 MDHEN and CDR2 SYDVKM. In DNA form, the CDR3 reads TGTGCCAGCAGTTTGAACACCAACTATGGCTACACCTTC. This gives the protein CASSLNTNYGYTF.

The CDR3 sequence is CASSVGDMTYEQYF. CDR3 bases: TGTGCCAGCAGCGTGGGGGACATGACCTACGAGCAGTACTTC. V and J are TRBV5-6 and TRBJ2-7, with TRBD1 as a possible D gene (6 bases). This CDR3 spans 14 amino acids. Trimming removed 4 bases from V and 2 bases from J, with 13 bases in between. Looked up from germline, CDR1 is SGHDT and CDR2 is YYEEEE.

CDR3 DNA: TGCAGCGTTATCCAGGGGGTAACCTACGAGCAGTACTTC. This gives the protein CSVIQGVTYEQYF. The rearrangement uses TRBV29-1 and TRBJ2-7; 7 bases agree with TRBD1. The V segment lost 5 bases and the J segment 2 bases; nucleotides outside the gene matches: 6. The length of the CDR3 is 13 residues. Germline V gene data show CDR1 as SQVTM and CDR2 as ANQGSEA.

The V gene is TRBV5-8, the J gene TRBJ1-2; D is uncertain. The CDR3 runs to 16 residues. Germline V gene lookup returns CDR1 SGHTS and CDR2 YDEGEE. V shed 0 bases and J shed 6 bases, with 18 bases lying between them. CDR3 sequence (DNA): TGTGCCAGCAGCTTGGCCGGTCAGGCCAGGAATAATGGCTACACCTTC. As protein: CASSLAGQARNNGYTF.

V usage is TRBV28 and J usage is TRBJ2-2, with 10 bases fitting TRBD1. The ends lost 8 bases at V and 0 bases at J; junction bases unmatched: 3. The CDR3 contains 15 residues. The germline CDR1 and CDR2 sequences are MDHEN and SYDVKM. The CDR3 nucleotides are TGTGCCAGCTGGGGACAGGGGTCGAACACCGGGGAGCTGTTTTTT. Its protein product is CASWGQGSNTGELFF.

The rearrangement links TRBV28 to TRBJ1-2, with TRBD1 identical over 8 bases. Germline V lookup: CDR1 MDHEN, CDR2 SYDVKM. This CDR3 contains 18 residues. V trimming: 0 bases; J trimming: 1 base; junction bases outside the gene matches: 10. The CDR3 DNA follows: TGTGCCAGCAGTTTATGGCCTACCAGGGGGCTGTATAACTATGGCTACACCTTC. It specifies CASSLWPTRGLYNYGYTF.

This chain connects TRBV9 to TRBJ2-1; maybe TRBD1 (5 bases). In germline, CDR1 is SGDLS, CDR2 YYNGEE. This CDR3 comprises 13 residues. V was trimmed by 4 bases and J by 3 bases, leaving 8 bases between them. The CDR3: CASSLTDYNEQFF. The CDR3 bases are TGTGCCAGCAGCTTGACAGACTACAATGAGCAGTTCTTC.

CDR3 sequence reads: CASSEPGGGYTF. CDR3 bases: TGTGCCAGCAGTGAACCCGGAGGTGGCTACACCTTC. The chain uses TRBV2 and TRBJ1-2; no clear D. With 2 bases removed from V and 7 bases from J, the gap between germline ends came to 8 bases. The CDR3 sequence is 12 residues long. Germline V gene data show CDR1 as SNHLY and CDR2 as FYNNEI.

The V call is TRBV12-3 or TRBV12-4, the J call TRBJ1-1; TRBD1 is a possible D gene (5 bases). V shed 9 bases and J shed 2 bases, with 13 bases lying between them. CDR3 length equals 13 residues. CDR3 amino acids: CASIRTFNTEAFF. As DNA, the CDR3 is TGTGCCAGTATTCGGACATTTAACACTGAAGCTTTCTTT.

CDR3 in amino acids: CASSFQGALAGGYTF. DNA for the CDR3: TGTGCCAGCAGTTTCCAGGGGGCGCTTGCCGGTGGCTACACCTTC. The chain uses TRBV28 and TRBJ1-2; the match to TRBD1 covers 8 bases. The CDR3 loop spans 15 amino acids. The V gene's germline CDR1 is MDHEN and CDR2 SYDVKM. V shed 3 bases, J shed 7 bases, and the junction held 10 bases outside the gene matches.

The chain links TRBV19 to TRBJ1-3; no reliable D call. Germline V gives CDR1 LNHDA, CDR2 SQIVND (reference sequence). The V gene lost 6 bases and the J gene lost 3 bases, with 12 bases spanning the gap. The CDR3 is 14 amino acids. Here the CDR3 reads CASSASLFGNTIYF. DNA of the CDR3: TGTGCCAGTAGCGCCAGTTTATTTGGAAACACCATATATTTT.

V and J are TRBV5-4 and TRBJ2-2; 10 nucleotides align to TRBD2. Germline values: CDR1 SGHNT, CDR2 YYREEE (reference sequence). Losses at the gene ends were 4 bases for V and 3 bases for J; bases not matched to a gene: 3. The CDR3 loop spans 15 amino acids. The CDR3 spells CASSQLAGHTGELFF. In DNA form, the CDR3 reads TGTGCCAGCAGCCAACTAGCGGGACACACCGGGGAGCTGTTTTTT.

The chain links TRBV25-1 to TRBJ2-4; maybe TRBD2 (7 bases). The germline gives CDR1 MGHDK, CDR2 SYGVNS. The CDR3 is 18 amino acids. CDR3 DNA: TGTGAGTTGGGGGGGCCGCGCCGGACCCCGGGAGCCAAAAACATTCAGTACTTC. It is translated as CELGGPRRTPGAKNIQYF.

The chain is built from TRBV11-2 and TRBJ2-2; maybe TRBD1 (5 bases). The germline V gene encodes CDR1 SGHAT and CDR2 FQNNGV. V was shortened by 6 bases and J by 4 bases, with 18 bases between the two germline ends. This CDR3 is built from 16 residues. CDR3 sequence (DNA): TGTGCCAGCAGTCTAGGGCGATTAAGGGGCACCGGGGAGCTGTTTTTT. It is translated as CASSLGRLRGTGELFF.